A single sample gave rise to the 3 T cell receptor beta chains below, sequenced in a study of cytomegalovirus exposure and HLA in healthy donors. The table came from immunoSEQ multiplex PCR; TCRdb's copy has only in-frame clones and leaves some out. This table has about 150,000 clones, 88% appearing once. Sequenced material: PBMCs. These receptors were taken from a man younger than 35 in good health and CMV-seronegative.

The J gene is TRBJ1-2, the V gene TRBV7-9; D uncertain. From germline, CDR1 is SEHNR and CDR2 FQNEAQ (reference sequence). V was trimmed by 4 bases and J by 6 bases, leaving 6 bases between them. The CDR3 is 11 residues long. CDR3 amino acids: CASSSTDGYTF. Here the CDR3 DNA reads TGTGCCAGCAGCTCTACAGATGGCTACACCTTC.

The V and J genes are TRBV6-6 and TRBJ1-4; 9 bases match TRBD1. The CDR3 loop spans 14 amino acids. With 8 bases clipped from V and 10 bases from J, the junction kept 11 bases outside the gene matches. Germline loops: CDR1 MNHNY, CDR2 SVGAGI (reference sequence). The CDR3 region has the DNA TGTGCCAGCTCCCACCCGGGACAGGGAGGAAAACTGTTTTTT. Protein sequence: CASSHPGQGGKLFF.

V and J are TRBV10-2 and TRBJ2-1, with TRBD2 identical over 13 bases. CDR3 length: 16 residues. Unmatched junction bases numbered 8, after V lost 8 bases and J lost 4 bases. The germline gives CDR1 WSHSY, CDR2 SAAADI. The CDR3 DNA reads TGCGCCAGCGGTCCGGAACTAGCGGGGGGGTACAATGAGCAGTTCTTC. Protein product: CASGPELAGGYNEQFF.